This T cell receptor beta chain is drawn from a study of regulatory T cells in long-lasting Graves disease. Time point reported: newly diagnosed GD, antithyroid drugs for less than 3 months. Construction of the TCR library relied on RNA isolated from PBMCs. CDR1 SGHRS and CDR2 YFSETQ come from the germline V gene. This CDR3 is 14 amino acids long. Trimming shortened V by 5 bases and J by 0 bases, and 9 bases separated the two germline ends. The authors built TCR beta libraries using iRepertoire HTBI primers and Arm-PCR of CDR3 regions. TCRdb ran MiXCR on the multiplex PCR reads and lists one entry per CDR3 protein. The sample consists of roughly 610,000 distinct CDR3 sequences, 15% to 20% of them appearing once. This same sample was also part of a study on T cells in Graves' hyperthyroidism and ophthalmopathy.

This chain connects TRBV5-1 to TRBJ1-3, with D possibly matching TRBD1 (5 bases). This receptor was taken from a man between 18 and 35 years old with Graves disease. Sequencing was performed on peripheral blood mononuclear cells (PBMCs), taken at new diagnosis, from a patient treated with antithyroid drugs. The CDR3 loop reads CASRDNYSGNTIYF. CDR3 nucleotide sequence: TGCGCCAGCAGGGACAACTACTCTGGAAACACCATATATTTT.